The 13 T cell receptor beta chains below were found in one sample sequenced in a study of control samples from healthy donors and cancer patients. Libraries were prepared by immunoSEQ multiplex PCR; TCRdb keeps only in-frame clonotypes and omits some of them. The data contain about 79,000 clones, 93% of them singletons. Material: PBMCs. These receptors all stem from a woman between 35 and 50 years old with lung cancer.

Concerning this clone: Other DNA sequences from this sample encode an identical CDR3 as well. The rearrangement uses TRBV2 and TRBJ1-4; D uncertain. CDR1 is SNHLY and CDR2 is FYNNEI in the germline V gene. This CDR3 contains 14 residues. Trimming left V 0 bases short and J 7 bases short, with 9 bases between. The CDR3 protein is CASSEALRGEKLFF. The CDR3 nucleotides are TGTGCCAGCAGTGAAGCGCTTCGGGGTGAAAAACTGTTTTTT.

This clone was seen only once. This chain joins TRBV9 and TRBJ2-5; D uncertain. The CDR3 has 12 residues. CDR1 and CDR2 (germline): SGDLS, YYNGEE. The V end was cut by 0 bases, the J end by 4 bases, with 4 bases between. The DNA for the CDR3 is TGTGCCAGCAGCGTAGGAAGAGAGACCCAGTACTTC. Amino acid sequence: CASSVGRETQYF.

This clone was seen a single time. This chain links TRBV25-1 with TRBJ2-7; a possible D gene is TRBD1 (6 bases). The V end lost 7 bases, the J end lost 5 bases, and 24 bases lay between the germline ends. The CDR3 spans 16 residues. Germline V gene data show CDR1 as MGHDK and CDR2 as SYGVNS. The CDR3 region is CASTAGGRGGSNEQYF. DNA of the CDR3: TGTGCCAGCACCGCGGGTGGACGAGGGGGATCGAACGAGCAGTACTTC.

CDR3 sequence reads: CASSIDHGVDEKLFF. The CDR3, as DNA: TGTGCCAGTAGTATAGACCACGGCGTCGATGAAAAACTGTTTTTT. The rearrangement links TRBV19 to TRBJ1-4, with unresolved D. This CDR3 has 15 residues. V was shortened by 0 bases and J by 6 bases, with 11 bases between the two germline ends. Germline loops: CDR1 LNHDA, CDR2 SQIVND (reference sequence).

This chain joins TRBV5-8 and TRBJ1-5; 7 bases are a match to TRBD1. CDR1 is SGHTS, CDR2 YDEGEE, per germline. The CDR3 is 14 amino acids. The ends lost 2 bases at V and 2 bases at J; junction bases unmatched: 1. CDR3 residues: CASSFQGGNQPQHF. CDR3 DNA: TGTGCCAGCAGCTTCCAGGGGGGCAATCAGCCCCAGCATTTT.

V is TRBV19 and J is TRBJ2-2, with D unresolved. V was pared by 0 bases and J by 2 bases, with 16 bases between. Germline CDR1 reads LNHDA; CDR2 reads SQIVND (reference sequence). The CDR3 covers 18 residues. The CDR3 sequence: CASSIEPGSGVNTGELFF. The CDR3 nucleotides read TGTGCCAGTAGTATAGAACCCGGTTCAGGTGTCAACACCGGGGAGCTGTTTTTT.

V is TRBV19 and J is TRBJ1-5, with TRBD1 matching 7 bases. Trimming cost V 8 bases and J 0 bases; bases outside gene matches: 16. The CDR3 extends over 18 amino acids. Per germline, CDR1 LNHDA and CDR2 SQIVND (reference sequence). The CDR3 nucleotides read TGTGCCAGTCAGACTGGGGCAGGGGGAATTTATAGCAATCAGCCCCAGCATTTT. It translates to CASQTGAGGIYSNQPQHF. The entire variable domain, with the rest obtained from reference TRBV19 and TRBJ1-5, is as follows: DGGITQSPKYLFRKEGQNVTLSCEQNLNHDAMYWYRQDPGQGLRLIYYSQIVNDFQKGDIAEGYSVSREKKESFPLTVTSAQKNPTAFYLCASQTGAGGIYSNQPQHFGDGTRLSIL.

The CDR3 region is CASSPRGFQPQHF. In nucleotides, the CDR3 is TGTGCCAGCAGTCCCAGAGGGTTTCAGCCCCAGCATTTT. This sequence joins TRBV12-3 or TRBV12-4 and TRBJ1-5; D is undetermined. The CDR3 runs 13 residues. Trimming removed 5 bases at V and 6 bases at J, with 11 bases between.

This clone showed up just once. This chain uses TRBV30 with TRBJ1-1, with a tentative D call TRBD1 (5 bases). Germline V CDR1 and CDR2: GTSNPN, SVGIG (reference sequence). The CDR3 loop spans 12 amino acids. Deletions cut 4 bases from V and 8 bases from J, with 14 bases between. CDR3 in DNA: TGTGCCTGGACAGGGTATGAAGCGGAAGCTTTCTTT. Its protein is CAWTGYEAEAFF.

The chain has TRBV7-9 and TRBJ2-6, with TRBD1 as a possible D gene (6 bases). V was cut by 2 bases and J by 2 bases, with 13 bases left in between. The CDR3 consists of 17 residues. The germline V gene encodes CDR1 SEHNR and CDR2 FQNEAQ (reference sequence). Here the CDR3 reads CASSLRLRQAGANVLTF. The CDR3, as DNA: TGTGCCAGCAGCTTAAGGTTGCGACAGGCTGGGGCCAACGTCCTGACTTTC.

J is TRBJ1-1 and V is TRBV13; 9 nucleotides align to TRBD1. J was trimmed by 3 bases and V by 3 bases; bases with no gene match: 5. Germline CDR1 is PRHDT and CDR2 is FYEKMQ (reference sequence). CDR3 length equals 15 residues. DNA of the CDR3: TGTGCCAGCAGCTTCTACAGGGGGCGCGACACTGAAGCTTTCTTT. Translating gives CASSFYRGRDTEAFF.

The chain is built from TRBV4-1 and TRBJ1-5, with D perhaps TRBD1 (5 bases). Trimming took 4 bases from V and 7 from J, leaving 14 bases between them. The V gene's germline CDR1 is MGHRA and CDR2 YSYEKL. The CDR3 sequence is 14 residues long. The CDR3 DNA follows: TGCGCCAGCAGCCCGGAGGGGTTTTACCAGCCCCAGCATTTT. It yields the protein CASSPEGFYQPQHF.

This clone was seen a single time. This chain connects TRBV5-1 to TRBJ2-5, with unresolved D. V shed 0 bases and J shed 0 bases, with 3 bases lying between them. This CDR3 has 13 residues. The V gene's germline CDR1 is SGHRS and CDR2 YFSETQ. The CDR3 reads CASSLAYQETQYF. The CDR3 DNA follows: TGCGCCAGCAGCTTGGCGTACCAAGAGACCCAGTACTTC.